This TCR beta chain was recovered during a study of T-cell reconstitution after alpha-beta-depleted transplantation in children. Using unique molecular identifiers, the investigators prepared the TCRbeta library. TCRdb passed the PCR reads through MiXCR, listing each CDR3 protein once. The sample has tens of thousands of distinct CDR3 sequences; approximately 18% are singletons. Study-wide results and caveats: At the one-year point after transplant, T-cell counts and TCRbeta diversity were found to come mostly from T cells that had been newly produced. Reportedly, only several hundred clones from non-depleted graft cells drove alpha-beta T-cell counts at about two months. Elevated TCRbeta diversity at day 60 was traced, in some patients, to surviving recipient T cells and thymic progenitors.

In the case of this clonotype: The target antigen is unknown.

The receptor was isolated from a male patient between 2 and 15 years old who had a stem cell transplant for acute lymphoblastic leukemia, so the T cells may come from the graft donor. Source: PBMCs, mostly from graft donor cells, taken 360 days after TCRalphabeta/CD19-depleted stem cell transplant.

The CDR3 DNA reads TGTGCCAGCAGTTCAGACACCCACTATGGCTACACCTTC. It yields the protein CASSSDTHYGYTF. The chain links TRBV12-3 or TRBV12-4 to TRBJ1-2, with D unclear. CDR3 length: 13 residues. V was shortened by 4 bases and J by 3 bases, with 9 bases between the two germline ends.